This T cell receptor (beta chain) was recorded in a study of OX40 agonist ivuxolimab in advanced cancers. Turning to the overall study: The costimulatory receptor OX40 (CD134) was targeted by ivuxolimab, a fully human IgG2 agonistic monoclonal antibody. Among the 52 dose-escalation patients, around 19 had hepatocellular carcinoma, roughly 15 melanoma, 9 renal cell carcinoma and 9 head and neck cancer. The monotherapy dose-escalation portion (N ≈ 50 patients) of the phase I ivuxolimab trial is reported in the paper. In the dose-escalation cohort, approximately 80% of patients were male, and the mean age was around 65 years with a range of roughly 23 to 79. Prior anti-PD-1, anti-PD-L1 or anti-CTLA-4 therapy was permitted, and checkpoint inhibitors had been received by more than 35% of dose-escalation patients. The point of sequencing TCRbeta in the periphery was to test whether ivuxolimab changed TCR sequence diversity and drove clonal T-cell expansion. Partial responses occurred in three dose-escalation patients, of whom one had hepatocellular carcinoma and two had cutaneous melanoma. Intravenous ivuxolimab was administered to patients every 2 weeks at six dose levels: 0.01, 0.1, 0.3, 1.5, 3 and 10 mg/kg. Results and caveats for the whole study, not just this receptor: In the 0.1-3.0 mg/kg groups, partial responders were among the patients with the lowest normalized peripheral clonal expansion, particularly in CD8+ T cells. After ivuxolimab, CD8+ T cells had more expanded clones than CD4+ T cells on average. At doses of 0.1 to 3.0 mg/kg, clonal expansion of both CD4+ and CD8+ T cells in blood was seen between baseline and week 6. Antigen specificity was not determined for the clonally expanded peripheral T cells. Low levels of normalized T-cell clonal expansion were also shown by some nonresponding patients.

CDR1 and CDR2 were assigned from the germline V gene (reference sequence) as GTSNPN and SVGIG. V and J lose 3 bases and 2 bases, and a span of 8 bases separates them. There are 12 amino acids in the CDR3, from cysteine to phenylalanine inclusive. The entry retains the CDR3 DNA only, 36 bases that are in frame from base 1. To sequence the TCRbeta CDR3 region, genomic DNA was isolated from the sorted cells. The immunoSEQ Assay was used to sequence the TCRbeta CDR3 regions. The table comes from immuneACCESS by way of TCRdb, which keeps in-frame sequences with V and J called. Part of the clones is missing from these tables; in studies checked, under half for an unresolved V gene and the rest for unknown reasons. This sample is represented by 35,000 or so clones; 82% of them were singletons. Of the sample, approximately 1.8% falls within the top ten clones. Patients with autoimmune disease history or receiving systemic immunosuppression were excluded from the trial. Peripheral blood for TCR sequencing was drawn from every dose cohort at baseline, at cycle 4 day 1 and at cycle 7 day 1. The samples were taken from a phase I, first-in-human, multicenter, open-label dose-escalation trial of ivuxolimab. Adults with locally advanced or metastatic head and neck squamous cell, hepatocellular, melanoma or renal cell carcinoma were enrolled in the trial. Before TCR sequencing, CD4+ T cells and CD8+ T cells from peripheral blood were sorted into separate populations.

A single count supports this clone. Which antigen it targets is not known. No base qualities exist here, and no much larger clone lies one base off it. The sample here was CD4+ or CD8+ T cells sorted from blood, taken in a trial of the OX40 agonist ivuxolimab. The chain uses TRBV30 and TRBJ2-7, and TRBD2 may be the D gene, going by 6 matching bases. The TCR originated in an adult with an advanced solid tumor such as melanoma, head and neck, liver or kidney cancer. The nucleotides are TGTGCCTGGAGCGGGGGACCCTACGAGCAGTACTTC. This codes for CAWSGGPYEQYF.